This TCR beta chain was observed in a study of control samples from healthy donors and cancer patients. Method: immunoSEQ multiplex PCR; TCRdb's copy keeps in-frame clones and lacks some. The data contain some 120,000 clones, 89% of them singletons. Sample: blood. The sequence was obtained from a man aged 50 to 59 in good health.

The CDR3: CSVDLGGRGTEAFF. CDR3 bases: TGCAGCGTTGACCTAGGGGGTAGAGGCACTGAAGCTTTCTTT. The chain is built from TRBV29-1 and TRBJ1-1; D possibly corresponds to TRBD1 (6 bases). The germline V gene has CDR1 SQVTM and CDR2 ANQGSEA. The CDR3 has 14 residues. Trimming took 3 bases from V and 4 from J, leaving 15 bases between them.